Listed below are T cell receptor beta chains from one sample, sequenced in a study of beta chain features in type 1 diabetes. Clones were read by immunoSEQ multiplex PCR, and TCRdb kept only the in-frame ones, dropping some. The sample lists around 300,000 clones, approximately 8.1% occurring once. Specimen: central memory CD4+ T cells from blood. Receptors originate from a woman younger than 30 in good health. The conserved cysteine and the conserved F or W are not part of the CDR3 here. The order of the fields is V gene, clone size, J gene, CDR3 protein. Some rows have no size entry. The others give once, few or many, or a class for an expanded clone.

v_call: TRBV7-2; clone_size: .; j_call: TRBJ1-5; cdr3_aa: ASSSPERGQPQH
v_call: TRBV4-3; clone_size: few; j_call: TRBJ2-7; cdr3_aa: ASSQDRGGDVGEQY
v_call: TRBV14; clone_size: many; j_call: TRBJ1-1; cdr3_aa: ASSQYREAF
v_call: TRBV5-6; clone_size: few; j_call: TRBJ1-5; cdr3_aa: ASSFGSGRQPQH
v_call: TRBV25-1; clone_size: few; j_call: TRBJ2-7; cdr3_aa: ASRRAGTGGYEQY
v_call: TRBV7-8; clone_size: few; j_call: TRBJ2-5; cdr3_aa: ASSLTPGTQETQY
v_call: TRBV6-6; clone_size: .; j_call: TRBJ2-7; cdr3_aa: ASSYRATSSYEQY
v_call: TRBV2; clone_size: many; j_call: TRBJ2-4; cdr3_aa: ASSGADIAKNIQY
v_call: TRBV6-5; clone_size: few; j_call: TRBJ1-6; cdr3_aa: ATKVGTGNSPLH
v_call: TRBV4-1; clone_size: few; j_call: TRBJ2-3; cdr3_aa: ASSRQGRGTDTQY
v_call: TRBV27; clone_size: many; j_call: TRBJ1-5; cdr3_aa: ASGNQPQH
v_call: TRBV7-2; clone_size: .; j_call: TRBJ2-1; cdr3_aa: ASSLTTSGNNEQF
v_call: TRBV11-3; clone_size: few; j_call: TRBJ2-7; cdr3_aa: ASSLQGASYEQY
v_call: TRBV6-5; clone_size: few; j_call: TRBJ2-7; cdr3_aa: ASKRGGPYEQY
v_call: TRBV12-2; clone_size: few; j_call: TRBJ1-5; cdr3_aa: ASRSPPSNQPQH
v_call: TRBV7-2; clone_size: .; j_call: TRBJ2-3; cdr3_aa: ASSLEGTGRGSDTQY
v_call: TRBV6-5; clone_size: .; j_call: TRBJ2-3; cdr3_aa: ASGIARTDTQY
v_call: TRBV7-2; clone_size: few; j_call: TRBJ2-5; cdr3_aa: ASSLDRASFRGGQY
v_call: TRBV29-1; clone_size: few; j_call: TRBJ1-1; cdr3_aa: SVRPNTEAF
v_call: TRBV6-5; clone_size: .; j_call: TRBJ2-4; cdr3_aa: ASMSVPQNIQY
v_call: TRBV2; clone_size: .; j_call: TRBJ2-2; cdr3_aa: ARSDRGLVGELF
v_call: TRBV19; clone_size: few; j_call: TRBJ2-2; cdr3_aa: ASNLQGGELF
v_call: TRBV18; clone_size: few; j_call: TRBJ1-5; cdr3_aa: ASSPRDTSNQPQH
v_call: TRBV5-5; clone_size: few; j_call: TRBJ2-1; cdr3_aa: ASSLRDYTEQF
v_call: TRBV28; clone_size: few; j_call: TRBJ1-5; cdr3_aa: ASSPAGSHNQPQH
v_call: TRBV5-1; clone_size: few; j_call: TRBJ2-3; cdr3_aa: ASGTGGDQNTQY
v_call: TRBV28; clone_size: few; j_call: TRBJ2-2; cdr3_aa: ASSLFGGTGELF
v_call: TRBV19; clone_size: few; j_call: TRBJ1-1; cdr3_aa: ASSLGPRNTEAF
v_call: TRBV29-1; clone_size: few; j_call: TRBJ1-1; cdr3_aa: SVLDTGTDTEAF
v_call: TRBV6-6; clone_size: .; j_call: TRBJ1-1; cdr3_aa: ASSYLQSEAF
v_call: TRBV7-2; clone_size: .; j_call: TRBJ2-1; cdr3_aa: ASSLALGTYGEQF
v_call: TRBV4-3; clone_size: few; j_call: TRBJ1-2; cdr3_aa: ASSQDPNGNYGYT
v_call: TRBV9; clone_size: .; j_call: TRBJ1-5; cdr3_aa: ASSATGGVGQPQH
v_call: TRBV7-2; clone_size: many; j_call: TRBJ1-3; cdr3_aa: ASSAAYHSGNTIY
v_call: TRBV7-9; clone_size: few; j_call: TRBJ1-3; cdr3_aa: ASSLLGPDYSGNTIY
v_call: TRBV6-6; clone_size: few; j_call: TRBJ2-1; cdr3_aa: ASNPVGYNEQF
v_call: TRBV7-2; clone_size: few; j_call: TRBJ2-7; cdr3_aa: ASSLADSNLYEQY
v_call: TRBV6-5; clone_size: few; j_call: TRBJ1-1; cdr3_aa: ASSPHSRNTEAF
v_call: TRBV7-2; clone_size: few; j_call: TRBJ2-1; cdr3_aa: ASGSSGLAGVISYNEQF
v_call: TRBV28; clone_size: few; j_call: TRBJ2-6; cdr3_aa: ASTDRDSGANVLT
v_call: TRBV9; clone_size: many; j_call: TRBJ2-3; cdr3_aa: ASSVAGGWGPARTDTQY
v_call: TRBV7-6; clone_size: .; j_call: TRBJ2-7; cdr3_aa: ASSSMGLAVYEQY
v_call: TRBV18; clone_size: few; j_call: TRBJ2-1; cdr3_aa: ASSTNSGGSYNEQF
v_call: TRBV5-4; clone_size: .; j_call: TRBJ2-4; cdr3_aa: ASSQDGGGPAKNIQY
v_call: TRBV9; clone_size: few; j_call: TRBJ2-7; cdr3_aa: ASSAATGGKYEQY